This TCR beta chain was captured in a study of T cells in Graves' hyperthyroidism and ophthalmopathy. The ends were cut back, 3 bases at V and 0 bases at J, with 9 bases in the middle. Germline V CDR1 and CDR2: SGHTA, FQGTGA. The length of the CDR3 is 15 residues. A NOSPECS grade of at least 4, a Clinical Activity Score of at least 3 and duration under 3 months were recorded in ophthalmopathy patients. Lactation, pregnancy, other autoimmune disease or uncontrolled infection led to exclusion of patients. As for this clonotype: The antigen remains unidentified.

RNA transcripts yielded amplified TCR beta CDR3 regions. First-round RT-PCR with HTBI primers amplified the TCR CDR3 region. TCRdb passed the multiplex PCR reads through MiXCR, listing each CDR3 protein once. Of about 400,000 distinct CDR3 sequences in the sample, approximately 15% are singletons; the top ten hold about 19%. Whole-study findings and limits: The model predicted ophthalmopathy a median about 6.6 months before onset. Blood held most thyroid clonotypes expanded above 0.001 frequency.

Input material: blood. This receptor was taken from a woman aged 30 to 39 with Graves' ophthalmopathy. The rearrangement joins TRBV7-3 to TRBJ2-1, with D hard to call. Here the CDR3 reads CASSFQTGSYNEQFF. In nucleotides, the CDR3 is TGTGCCAGCAGCTTTCAGACTGGCTCCTACAATGAGCAGTTCTTC.